The next 24 T cell receptor beta chains were all read from a single sample in a study of control samples from healthy donors and cancer patients (dated by TCRdb to 2019 to 2021). Libraries came from the immunoSEQ multiplex PCR assay. This is the immuneACCESS table as TCRdb keeps it, with only in-frame sequences that have V and J called. A part of the clones is gone; compared with another copy, unresolved V genes explain less than half, and the rest is unexplained. Within this sample are 150,000 to 200,000 clones, with nearly 90% of them counted one time only. In total, the top ten clones hold 1.1% to 1.5% of the sample. The sequenced sample consisted of blood. These receptor sequences come from a woman in her forties or fifties in good health.

V is TRBV27 and J is TRBJ1-2, with unresolved D. Germline CDR1 and CDR2: MNHEY and SMNVEV (reference sequence). The CDR3 has 15 amino acids. Trimming pared 8 bases from V and 0 bases from J, leaving 16 bases between. The CDR3 DNA reads TGTGCCAGCCTGGGGATCGGGAGTGCTAACTATGGCTACACCTTC. This translates into CASLGIGSANYGYTF.

The gene calls are TRBV19 and TRBJ1-1; possibly TRBD1 for D (5 bases). V lost 4 bases to trimming and J lost 4 bases, with 10 bases between them. The CDR3 is 13 residues long. Germline loops: CDR1 LNHDA, CDR2 SQIVND (reference sequence). This CDR3 reads CASSRTGATEAFF. DNA for the CDR3: TGTGCCAGTAGTAGGACCGGGGCCACTGAAGCTTTCTTT.

The chain joins TRBV5-1 to TRBJ2-5; a weak D match, TRBD1 (6 bases). Germline lookup yields CDR1 SGHRS and CDR2 YFSETQ. This CDR3 is 16 amino acids long. V was trimmed by 0 bases and J by 1 base, leaving 13 bases between them. The chain's CDR3 is CASSLVGTTSQETQYF. The CDR3 nucleotides read TGCGCCAGCAGCTTGGTCGGGACAACGAGCCAAGAGACCCAGTACTTC.

The rearrangement links TRBV6-5 to TRBJ2-7; a weak D match, TRBD2 (5 bases). CDR1 MNHEY and CDR2 SVGAGI come from the germline V gene. The CDR3 extends over 13 amino acids. With 5 bases removed from V and 6 bases from J, the gap between germline ends came to 14 bases. For the CDR3, the DNA is TGTGCCAGCAGTCCCAGGAGGTCGAGCGAGCAGTACTTC. Amino acid sequence: CASSPRRSSEQYF.

V gene TRBV2 combines with J gene TRBJ2-7; D may be TRBD2 (5 bases). CDR1 SNHLY and CDR2 FYNNEI come from the germline V gene. The CDR3 sequence is 14 residues long. V was clipped by 2 bases and J by 2 bases, with 10 bases between them. The DNA of the CDR3 is TGTGCCAGCAGTGAAAATCCGGGAACCTACGAGCAGTACTTC. Encoded protein: CASSENPGTYEQYF.

The rearrangement joins TRBV2 to TRBJ2-1; D may be TRBD2 (6 bases). Per the germline V gene, CDR1 is SNHLY and CDR2 is FYNNEI. Trimming cost V 3 bases and J 10 bases, with 13 bases left between them. The CDR3 spans 13 residues. This CDR3 is CASSEDDRGEQFF. CDR3 in DNA: TGTGCCAGCAGTGAGGACGACCGGGGGGAGCAGTTCTTC.

The sample holds one count of this clone. The J gene is TRBJ1-3, the V gene TRBV28, with D hard to call. CDR1 MDHEN and CDR2 SYDVKM come from the germline V gene. V shed 2 bases and J shed 0 bases, with 5 bases lying between them. The CDR3 has 14 residues. This CDR3 is CASSLRVSGNTIYF. The CDR3 DNA is TGTGCCAGCAGTTTAAGGGTCTCTGGAAACACCATATATTTT.

The genes are TRBV5-6 and TRBJ1-6, with a possible D match to TRBD1 (6 bases). Trimming left V 0 bases short and J 6 bases short, with 10 bases between. This CDR3 has 15 residues. In germline, CDR1 is SGHDT, CDR2 YYEEEE. CDR3 coding DNA: TGTGCCAGCAGCTTGGGTGGACAGCCTAATTCACCCCTCCACTTT. Translating it yields CASSLGGQPNSPLHF.

This sequence joins TRBV6-5 and TRBJ1-4, with D unclear. V was trimmed by 6 bases and J by 15 bases, leaving 23 bases between them. The CDR3 covers 14 residues. From germline, CDR1 is MNHEY and CDR2 SVGAGI. The CDR3 protein is CASRPLLQVSMVFF. In nucleotides, the CDR3 is TGTGCCAGCAGGCCCCTATTGCAGGTTTCGATGGTGTTTTTT.

This chain links TRBV5-1 with TRBJ2-7, with TRBD1 matching 8 bases. The V and J ends lost 0 bases and 1 base, in that order; junction bases with no gene match: 6. The CDR3 runs to 16 residues. Germline CDR1 SGHRS, CDR2 YFSETQ. CDR3 nucleotide sequence: TGCGCCAGCAGCTTGGGGTTAGGACAGGGATCCTACGAGCAGTACTTC. Translated, it gives CASSLGLGQGSYEQYF.

The table lists this clone with a few counts. The V gene is TRBV2, the J gene TRBJ2-7; a weak D match, TRBD2 (5 bases). The CDR3 has 14 residues. Trimming took off 1 base at V and 6 bases at J, with 13 bases between the two ends. Germline-derived CDR1 and CDR2 are SNHLY and FYNNEI. The DNA for the CDR3 is TGTGCCAGCAGTGAAGGGACTCCCCTTATCGAGCAGTACTTC. Translated, it gives CASSEGTPLIEQYF.

The rearrangement uses TRBV28 and TRBJ1-1, with D unclear. Germline V CDR1 and CDR2: MDHEN, SYDVKM. V was pared by 3 bases and J by 11 bases, with 13 bases between. The CDR3 contains 12 residues. The CDR3 region is CASSFLMVGAFF. CDR3 nucleotide sequence: TGTGCCAGCAGTTTCTTAATGGTGGGGGCTTTCTTT.

The chain has TRBV4-3 and TRBJ2-7; TRBD1 might be the D (5 bases). This CDR3 has 13 residues. Deletions cut 4 bases from V and 3 bases from J, with 10 bases between. Per germline, CDR1 LGHNA and CDR2 YSLEER. CDR3 nucleotide sequence: TGCGCCAGCAGCCGACAGTCGGACTACGAGCAGTACTTC. Its protein product is CASSRQSDYEQYF.

This clone was detected only once. This chain connects TRBV7-9 to TRBJ1-4; D possibly corresponds to TRBD1 (6 bases). Germline assignment: CDR1 SEHNR and CDR2 FQNEAQ (reference sequence). This CDR3 is 13 amino acids long. V was shortened by 5 bases and J by 8 bases, with 12 bases between the two germline ends. The CDR3 DNA reads TGTGCCAGCAGCCCGACAGGAAGGGAAAAACTGTTTTTT. Translation: CASSPTGREKLFF.

The CDR3 bases are TGTGCCAGCAGTTTCATAGGGGTGGATTCACCCCTCCACTTT. Protein: CASSFIGVDSPLHF. The V call is TRBV28, the J call TRBJ1-6, with D perhaps TRBD1 (5 bases). Germline CDR1 reads MDHEN; CDR2 reads SYDVKM. This CDR3 comprises 14 residues. The V gene lost 3 bases and the J gene lost 8 bases, with 11 bases spanning the gap.

In this sample, this clone turned up once. The genes are TRBV6-2 or TRBV6-3 and TRBJ1-1; tentative D call: TRBD1 (5 bases). Trimming pared 5 bases from V and 8 bases from J, leaving 15 bases between. CDR1 is MNHEY, CDR2 SVGEGT, per germline. CDR3 length: 13 amino acids. CDR3 in amino acids: CASSAGTITEAFF. Here the CDR3 DNA reads TGTGCCAGCAGTGCCGGGACCATCACGGAAGCTTTCTTT.

The chain is built from TRBV9 and TRBJ2-7, with a possible D match to TRBD2 (5 bases). Germline assignment: CDR1 SGDLS and CDR2 YYNGEE. This CDR3 contains 15 residues. Trimming left V 0 bases short and J 1 base short, with 11 bases between. DNA for the CDR3: TGTGCCAGCAGCGTAGCAAGTTCGGGGTCCTACGAGCAGTACTTC. Residues: CASSVASSGSYEQYF. Looking up the rest from reference TRBV9 and TRBJ2-7 gives the full variable domain: DSGVTQTPKHLITATGQRVTLRCSPRSGDLSVYWYQQSLDQGLQFLIQYYNGEERAKGNILERFSAQQFPDLHSELNLSSLELGDSALYFCASSVASSGSYEQYFGPGTRLTVT.

This clone was seen just once. J is TRBJ1-1 and V is TRBV9, with D unresolved. V lost 0 bases to trimming and J lost 4 bases, with 16 bases between them. The CDR3 loop spans 16 amino acids. Per the germline V gene, CDR1 is SGDLS and CDR2 is YYNGEE. The CDR3, as DNA: TGTGCCAGCAGCGTAGCCGGAGACAATTACGGCACTGAAGCTTTCTTT. Residues: CASSVAGDNYGTEAFF.

The chain links TRBV3-1 (or the pseudogene TRBV3-2) to TRBJ1-6; possibly TRBD1 for D (5 bases). The CDR3 spans 16 residues. V shed 1 base and J shed 10 bases, with 17 bases lying between them. Per germline, CDR1 LGHDT and CDR2 YNNKEL (reference sequence). The CDR3 is CASSQAGTGKQSPLHF. Written as DNA, the CDR3 is TGTGCCAGCAGCCAAGCGGGGACCGGAAAACAATCACCCCTCCACTTT.

The J gene is TRBJ1-2, the V gene TRBV7-3; 7 bases align to TRBD1. V dropped 0 bases and J dropped 3; count of bases not matched to a gene: 1. From germline, CDR1 is SGHTA and CDR2 FQGTGA. This CDR3 is built from 14 residues. In DNA form, the CDR3 reads TGTGCCAGCAGCTTAACAGGGGGCGACTATGGCTACACCTTC. It codes for CASSLTGGDYGYTF.

This clone was detected only once. The V and J genes are TRBV6-6 and TRBJ2-2; D might be TRBD2 (8 bases). Germline V lookup: CDR1 MNHNY, CDR2 SVGAGI (reference sequence). Trimming shortened V by 5 bases and J by 7 bases, and 23 bases separated the two germline ends. This CDR3 region has 17 residues. The CDR3 region is CASSQSREGAFVGELFF. CDR3 bases: TGTGCCAGCAGTCAGTCCCGGGAGGGGGCGTTTGTCGGGGAGCTGTTTTTT.

The chain has TRBV7-2 and TRBJ1-1; D is uncertain. Trimming removed 4 bases from V and 8 bases from J, with 17 bases in between. The germline gives CDR1 SGHTA, CDR2 FQGNSA. The CDR3 is 14 residues long. The DNA for the CDR3 is TGTGCCAGCAGCTGGCCCCTTCGCGGGAGAGAAGCTTTCTTT. Translation gives CASSWPLRGREAFF.

The table lists this clone with a count of one. The chain recombines TRBV13 with TRBJ1-3; D is ambiguous. Germline values: CDR1 PRHDT, CDR2 FYEKMQ (reference sequence). The CDR3 loop spans 16 amino acids. The germline V and J ends were trimmed by 0 bases and 0 bases, with 9 bases remaining between them. CDR3 region: CASSLGPSNSGNTIYF. Here the CDR3 DNA reads TGTGCCAGCAGCTTAGGCCCATCGAACTCTGGAAACACCATATATTTT.

The chain is built from TRBV2 and TRBJ2-3, with 10 nucleotides matching TRBD2. V shed 3 bases and J 5 bases; nucleotides not matched to a gene: 5. The CDR3 runs 15 residues. Germline lookup yields CDR1 SNHLY and CDR2 FYNNEI. CDR3 DNA sequence: TGTGCCAGCAGTGACTCTAGCGGGAGTTTAGATACGCAGTATTTT. Its translation: CASSDSSGSLDTQYF.